The rows below give T cell receptor beta chains drawn from one sample of a study of CD8+ T cells in alopecia areata. Libraries were prepared by immunoSEQ multiplex PCR; TCRdb keeps only in-frame clonotypes and omits some of them. This table holds roughly 250,000 clones, about 68% found once. Sequencing used CD4+ T cells sorted from blood, obtained at week 0. These receptors were taken from a human donor with alopecia areata. CDR3s include the opening cysteine and the closing phenylalanine or tryptophan. D genes are given only for firm matches. Some rows mark clone size as missing; the rest say once, few, many or name a class of expanded clone.

D: TRBD1; size: NA; V: TRBV4-1; J: TRBJ2-2; length: 17; CDR3: CASSQARTGDNTGELFF; DNA: TGCGCCAGCAGCCAAGCCAGGACAGGGGATAACACCGGGGAGCTGTTTTTT
D: NA; size: NA; V: TRBV30; J: TRBJ1-1; length: 14; CDR3: CAWRAAGRKAEAFF; DNA: TGTGCCTGGAGAGCCGCGGGTAGAAAAGCTGAAGCTTTCTTT
D: TRBD2; size: NA; V: TRBV11-2; J: TRBJ2-4; length: 16; CDR3: CASSFPGGGQGSIQYF; DNA: TGTGCCAGCAGCTTCCCCGGGGGGGGCCAAGGGAGCATTCAGTACTTC
D: TRBD2; size: NA; V: TRBV29-1; J: TRBJ2-1; length: 14; CDR3: CSAVEAGGPNEQFF; DNA: TGCAGCGCCGTAGAGGCGGGGGGGCCTAATGAGCAGTTCTTC
D: TRBD1; size: NA; V: TRBV30; J: TRBJ1-6; length: 15; CDR3: CAWSTKGTGYSPLHF; DNA: TGTGCCTGGAGTACGAAAGGGACAGGGTATTCACCCCTCCACTTT
D: NA; size: few; V: TRBV29-1; J: TRBJ2-1; length: 15; CDR3: CSVEEALGWENEQFF; DNA: TGCAGCGTTGAAGAGGCCTTGGGTTGGGAGAATGAGCAGTTCTTC
D: NA; size: NA; V: TRBV6-5; J: TRBJ2-7; length: 13; CDR3: CASGSDRAYEQYF; DNA: TGTGCCAGCGGATCCGACAGAGCCTACGAGCAGTACTTC
D: TRBD1; size: NA; V: TRBV5-1; J: TRBJ1-1; length: 15; CDR3: CASSPGQGMNTEAFF; DNA: TGCGCCAGCAGCCCAGGACAGGGAATGAACACTGAAGCTTTCTTT
D: NA; size: NA; V: TRBV6-5; J: TRBJ2-1; length: 14; CDR3: CASRRGSVRSEQFF; DNA: TGTGCCAGCAGGAGGGGTAGCGTTAGGAGTGAGCAGTTCTTC
D: NA; size: NA; V: TRBV30; J: TRBJ1-5; length: 13; CDR3: CAWSVGGNQPQHF; DNA: TGTGCCTGGAGTGTGGGGGGCAATCAGCCCCAGCATTTT
D: NA; size: NA; V: TRBV5-1; J: TRBJ2-1; length: 12; CDR3: CASSPQGYEQFF; DNA: TGCGCCAGCAGCCCTCAGGGGTACGAGCAGTTCTTC
D: NA; size: NA; V: TRBV29-1; J: TRBJ2-3; length: 12; CDR3: CSVVLITDTQYF; DNA: TGCAGCGTTGTTCTGATCACAGATACGCAGTATTTT
D: NA; size: NA; V: TRBV30; J: TRBJ2-1; length: 15; CDR3: CAWSAPGASYNEQFF; DNA: TGTGCCTGGAGTGCTCCAGGGGCATCCTACAATGAGCAGTTCTTC
D: NA; size: NA; V: TRBV4-3; J: TRBJ2-7; length: 15; CDR3: CASSLRNGESYEQYF; DNA: TGCGCCAGCAGCCTGAGAAATGGAGAATCCTACGAGCAGTACTTC
D: NA; size: NA; V: TRBV6-5; J: TRBJ1-2; length: 12; CDR3: CASSEPPRGYTF; DNA: TGTGCCAGCAGTGAACCCCCACGTGGCTACACCTTC
D: NA; size: NA; V: TRBV30; J: TRBJ2-3; length: 13; CDR3: CAWSLSSRDTQYF; DNA: TGTGCCTGGAGTCTGAGCTCCCGAGATACGCAGTATTTT
D: NA; size: few; V: TRBV5-1; J: TRBJ2-1; length: 15; CDR3: CASSLPRASVDEQFF; DNA: TGCGCCAGCAGCTTACCCCGGGCTAGCGTGGATGAGCAGTTCTTC
D: NA; size: NA; V: TRBV6-5; J: TRBJ2-5; length: 13; CDR3: CASSPGLGETQYF; DNA: TGTGCCAGCAGTCCGGGCCTCGGGGAGACCCAGTACTTC
D: NA; size: few; V: TRBV30; J: TRBJ2-4; length: 15; CDR3: CAWSVLPGNWDIQYF; DNA: TGTGCCTGGAGTGTACTTCCTGGGAATTGGGACATTCAGTACTTC
D: NA; size: few; V: TRBV30; J: TRBJ1-2; length: 12; CDR3: CAWSGRTYGYTF; DNA: TGTGCCTGGAGCGGACGGACTTATGGCTACACCTTC
D: NA; size: NA; V: TRBV5-1; J: TRBJ2-1; length: 12; CDR3: CASSIPRDEQFF; DNA: TGCGCCAGCAGCATACCTAGAGATGAGCAGTTCTTC
D: TRBD1; size: NA; V: TRBV7-2; J: TRBJ2-7; length: 14; CDR3: CASSSRTGAYEQYF; DNA: TGTGCCAGCAGCTCTCGGACAGGAGCCTACGAGCAGTACTTC
D: NA; size: NA; V: TRBV7-2; J: TRBJ1-5; length: 16; CDR3: CASSSGPKGGNQPQHF; DNA: TGTGCCAGCAGCTCTGGCCCCAAAGGGGGCAATCAGCCCCAGCATTTT
D: TRBD2; size: NA; V: TRBV30; J: TRBJ2-5; length: 16; CDR3: CAWSAGTSGIGETQYF; DNA: TGTGCCTGGAGTGCAGGGACTAGCGGGATTGGAGAGACCCAGTACTTC
D: TRBD1; size: NA; V: TRBV9; J: TRBJ1-6; length: 16; CDR3: CASSPGQGSYNSPLHF; DNA: TGTGCCAGCAGCCCCGGACAGGGCTCCTATAATTCACCCCTCCACTTT
D: TRBD2; size: once; V: TRBV5-6; J: TRBJ2-1; length: 17; CDR3: CASSLVAGGSSYNEQFF; DNA: TGTGCCAGCAGCTTGGTGGCGGGGGGAAGCTCCTACAATGAGCAGTTCTTC
D: NA; size: NA; V: TRBV7-3; J: TRBJ2-5; length: 15; CDR3: CASSLTSATLETQYF; DNA: TGTGCCAGCAGCTTAACGTCAGCTACTCTAGAGACCCAGTACTTC
D: TRBD1; size: few; V: TRBV5-1; J: TRBJ2-3; length: 15; CDR3: CASSEGQASTDTQYF; DNA: TGCGCCAGCAGCGAGGGACAGGCGAGCACAGATACGCAGTATTTT
D: NA; size: NA; V: TRBV10-1; J: TRBJ2-3; length: 14; CDR3: CASSESTSTDTQYF; DNA: TGCGCCAGCAGTGAGTCCACATCCACAGATACGCAGTATTTT
D: NA; size: NA; V: TRBV5-4; J: TRBJ1-2; length: 14; CDR3: CASSPRDVGYGYTF; DNA: TGTGCCAGCAGCCCGCGGGACGTCGGCTATGGCTACACCTTC
D: NA; size: NA; V: TRBV29-1; J: TRBJ2-5; length: 12; CDR3: CSVRDLGETQYF; DNA: TGCAGCGTCAGGGACCTGGGGGAGACCCAGTACTTC
D: NA; size: NA; V: TRBV2; J: TRBJ2-3; length: 10; CDR3: CAMQSDTQYF; DNA: TGTGCCATGCAGTCAGATACGCAGTATTTT
D: NA; size: NA; V: TRBV29-1; J: TRBJ2-7; length: 13; CDR3: CSVAGFAPVLQYF; DNA: TGCAGCGTTGCCGGGTTCGCCCCGGTCCTGCAGTACTTC
D: NA; size: NA; V: TRBV15; J: TRBJ1-1; length: 14; CDR3: CATSMRRGDTEAFF; DNA: TGTGCCACCAGCATGAGGAGGGGAGACACTGAAGCTTTCTTT
D: NA; size: few; V: TRBV2; J: TRBJ2-1; length: 13; CDR3: CARISQAGNEQFF; DNA: TGTGCCAGAATATCGCAGGCGGGGAATGAGCAGTTCTTC
D: NA; size: NA; V: TRBV2; J: TRBJ1-4; length: 13; CDR3: CASRAGTNEKLFF; DNA: TGTGCCAGCCGCGCGGGGACTAATGAAAAACTGTTTTTT
D: NA; size: NA; V: TRBV5-6; J: TRBJ1-1; length: 13; CDR3: CASSLTGGTEAFF; DNA: TGTGCCAGCAGCTTAACGGGGGGCACTGAAGCTTTCTTT
D: TRBD1; size: few; V: TRBV18; J: TRBJ1-4; length: 13; CDR3: CASSLGTAEKLFF; DNA: TGTGCCAGCTCACTTGGGACAGCCGAAAAACTGTTTTTT
D: NA; size: few; V: TRBV7-9; J: TRBJ2-7; length: 11; CDR3: CASTQSVEQYF; DNA: TGTGCCAGCACCCAGTCGGTCGAGCAGTACTTC
D: TRBD1; size: NA; V: TRBV30; J: TRBJ1-2; length: 14; CDR3: CAWNRDRGISGYTF; DNA: TGTGCCTGGAACCGGGACAGGGGCATAAGTGGCTACACCTTC
D: NA; size: NA; V: TRBV7-6; J: TRBJ2-5; length: 16; CDR3: CASSPTGWRGQETQYF; DNA: TGTGCCAGCAGCCCGACAGGATGGAGGGGTCAAGAGACCCAGTACTTC
D: NA; size: NA; V: TRBV7-9; J: TRBJ1-2; length: 13; CDR3: CASSLGQLYGYTF; DNA: TGTGCCAGCAGCTTAGGACAGCTCTATGGCTACACCTTC
D: NA; size: NA; V: TRBV6-5; J: TRBJ2-1; length: 14; CDR3: CASSYTNVGVVRFF; DNA: TGTGCCAGCAGTTACACAAACGTCGGGGTGGTCCGATTCTTC
D: NA; size: NA; V: TRBV7-9; J: TRBJ2-2; length: 14; CDR3: CATSGKAGTGELFF; DNA: TGTGCCACCTCTGGGAAGGCGGGCACCGGGGAGCTGTTTTTT
D: TRBD1; size: NA; V: TRBV30; J: TRBJ1-2; length: 14; CDR3: CAWSVPRDSYGYTF; DNA: TGTGCCTGGAGTGTCCCCCGGGACAGCTATGGCTACACCTTC
D: NA; size: NA; V: TRBV7-2; J: TRBJ2-5; length: 14; CDR3: CASSLLPAQETQYF; DNA: TGTGCCAGCAGCTTACTGCCGGCGCAAGAGACCCAGTACTTC
D: NA; size: NA; V: TRBV4-2; J: TRBJ1-4; length: 16; CDR3: CASSPGGSSTNEKLFF; DNA: TGTGCCAGCAGCCCCGGTGGGTCGTCTACTAATGAAAAACTGTTTTTT
D: TRBD1; size: NA; V: TRBV7-2; J: TRBJ2-3; length: 15; CDR3: CASSLRGQGTDTQYF; DNA: TGTGCCAGCAGCTTAAGGGGGCAGGGTACAGATACGCAGTATTTT
D: NA; size: NA; V: TRBV30; J: TRBJ1-1; length: 11; CDR3: CAWSDDTEAFF; DNA: TGTGCCTGGTCCGACGACACTGAAGCTTTCTTT
D: TRBD1; size: NA; V: TRBV12-5; J: TRBJ1-2; length: 15; CDR3: CASGLYGQGARGYTF; DNA: TGTGCTAGTGGTTTGTACGGACAGGGGGCAAGAGGCTACACCTTC
D: TRBD1; size: few; V: TRBV30; J: TRBJ1-6; length: 22; CDR3: CAWSVQRGQGRIISGPNSPLHF; DNA: TGTGCCTGGAGTGTACAGAGGGGGCAGGGAAGAATTATCTCCGGACCCAATTCACCCCTCCACTTT
D: NA; size: NA; V: TRBV9; J: TRBJ1-5; length: 14; CDR3: CASSVAGGNQPQHF; DNA: TGTGCCAGCAGCGTAGCTGGGGGGAATCAGCCCCAGCATTTT